This passage covers 7 T cell receptor beta chains from one sample sequenced in a study of immune heterogeneity within non-small cell lung tumors. Template input was genomic DNA from bulk tumor (around 640 ng per sample). Widely spaced biopsies, several per primary tumor, were obtained at surgery. Each patient presented with untreated, newly diagnosed non-small cell lung cancer and received curative surgery. TCR beta CDR3 regions came from multiplex PCR with 32 forward V and 13 reverse J primers. TCRdb analysed the multiplex PCR reads with MiXCR anew, one entry per CDR3 protein. The sample includes approximately 9,600 distinct CDR3 sequences, about 25% of them seen just once. The specimen was lung tumor tissue. These TCRs come from a woman aged 50 to 60 with non-small cell lung cancer.

The rearrangement joins TRBV30 to TRBJ2-6; a possible D gene is TRBD2 (6 bases). Trimming removed 5 bases from V and 1 base from J, with 6 bases in between. The germline V gene has CDR1 GTSNPN and CDR2 SVGIG (reference sequence). CDR3 length: 13 residues. CDR3 sequence: CAWGTSGANVLTF. CDR3 coding DNA: TGTGCCTGGGGGACTTCTGGGGCCAACGTCCTGACTTTC. The variable domain in full, completed from reference TRBV30 and TRBJ2-6, reads SQTIHQWPATLVQPVGSPLSLECTVEGTSNPNLYWYRQAAGRGLQLLFYSVGIGQISSEVPQNLSASRPQDRQFILSSKKLLLSDSGFYLCAWGTSGANVLTFGAGSRLTVL.

This clonotype was observed at least ten times. The chain has TRBV28 and TRBJ2-3, with 10 bases that match TRBD2. V gave up 2 bases and J gave up 2 bases; unmatched junction bases: 13. In germline, CDR1 is MDHEN, CDR2 SYDVKM. The CDR3 covers 19 residues. The CDR3 region is CASSLGAFSSGGSTDTQYF. The CDR3 DNA sequence: TGTGCCAGCAGTTTAGGGGCATTTTCTAGCGGGGGATCCACAGATACGCAGTATTTT.

This clonotype came up many times. The gene calls are TRBV15 and TRBJ2-5, with TRBD1 as a possible D gene (6 bases). This CDR3 has 17 amino acids. Germline values: CDR1 LNHNV, CDR2 YYDKDF (reference sequence). V shed 0 bases and J shed 0 bases, with 14 bases lying between them. The chain's CDR3 is CATSRDKGQLNQETQYF. CDR3 nucleotides: TGTGCCACCAGCAGAGATAAAGGACAGCTGAACCAAGAGACCCAGTACTTC.

A single count supports this clonotype. The V call is TRBV4-1, the J call TRBJ2-3; TRBD2 aligns across 12 bases. Germline V gives CDR1 MGHRA, CDR2 YSYEKL. This CDR3 spans 15 amino acids. V shed 4 bases and J 4 bases; nucleotides not matched to a gene: 3. The CDR3: CASSRGLAGSDTQYF. CDR3 DNA: TGCGCCAGCAGCCGGGGACTAGCGGGTTCAGATACGCAGTATTTT.

By frequency in the sample, this clonotype is medium-sized (0.01 to 0.1%). The CDR3 DNA follows: TGTGCCTGGAGGAAGCGGGAAACCACTGAAGCTTTCTTT. This translates into CAWRKRETTEAFF. The chain has TRBV30 and TRBJ1-1; D not certain. Trimming took 3 bases from V and 4 from J, leaving 12 bases between them. Germline CDR1 GTSNPN, CDR2 SVGIG (reference sequence). CDR3 length equals 13 residues. Using reference TRBV30 and TRBJ1-1 for the parts outside the CDR3, the full variable domain is SQTIHQWPATLVQPVGSPLSLECTVEGTSNPNLYWYRQAAGRGLQLLFYSVGIGQISSEVPQNLSASRPQDRQFILSSKKLLLSDSGFYLCAWRKRETTEAFFGQGTRLTVV.

Points on this clonotype: A single base separates this from a much larger clone, so it may be a read error. The chain employs TRBV6-1 and TRBJ1-1; 8 bases match TRBD1. Unmatched junction bases numbered 3, after V lost 7 bases and J lost 8 bases. Germline lookup yields CDR1 MNHNS and CDR2 SASEGT. The CDR3 length is 11 residues. This CDR3 reads CASMGTGEAFF. The CDR3 nucleotides are TGTGCCAGCATGGGGACAGGAGAAGCTTTCTTT.

The chain recombines TRBV6-9 with TRBJ2-7; D is possibly TRBD1 (6 bases). The germline gives CDR1 MNHGY, CDR2 SVAAGI. CDR3 size: 14 residues. V was shortened by 3 bases and J by 7 bases, with 16 bases between the two germline ends. CDR3 in amino acids: CASSYWRQALEQYF. As DNA, the CDR3 is TGTGCCAGCAGTTACTGGCGACAGGCCCTGGAGCAGTACTTC.